This T cell receptor (beta chain) originates from a study of T-cell memory formation after mild COVID-19. Broader study findings: Contracting CD4+ clones lay largely in CM and EM, with CD8+ ones residing in EMRA. Balance between CD4 and CD8 was seen in clones contracting day 15 to 85, and a CD4+ lean was seen in later expanders. Researchers could not confirm that second-wave clones peaking on day 37 targeted SARS-CoV-2.

This clonotype has only a few counts. Its cognate antigen is unknown. 5'RACE primed at constant segments yielded TCR alpha and TCR beta cDNA libraries bearing sample barcodes and UMIs. TCRdb used MiXCR to reprocess the 5' RACE reads, holding one entry per CDR3 protein. The data show about 470,000 distinct CDR3 sequences, about 18% seen once. V shed 3 bases, J shed 5 bases, and the junction held 11 bases outside the gene matches. CDR3 size: 17 residues. Germline V CDR1 and CDR2: SGHKS, YYEKEE (reference sequence). Sequencing was done on a sample of PBMCs or a T cell subset sorted from them (not recorded which). The chain uses TRBV5-5 and TRBJ1-6; 7 bases match TRBD1. The TCR sequence derives from an adult woman who had mild COVID-19 (a few samples of this study predate the infection). Cell type and time point are not known. The CDR3 reads CASSSIPGQMNNSPLHF. CDR3 sequence (DNA): TGTGCCAGCAGCTCCATTCCGGGACAGATGAATAATTCACCCCTCCACTTT.